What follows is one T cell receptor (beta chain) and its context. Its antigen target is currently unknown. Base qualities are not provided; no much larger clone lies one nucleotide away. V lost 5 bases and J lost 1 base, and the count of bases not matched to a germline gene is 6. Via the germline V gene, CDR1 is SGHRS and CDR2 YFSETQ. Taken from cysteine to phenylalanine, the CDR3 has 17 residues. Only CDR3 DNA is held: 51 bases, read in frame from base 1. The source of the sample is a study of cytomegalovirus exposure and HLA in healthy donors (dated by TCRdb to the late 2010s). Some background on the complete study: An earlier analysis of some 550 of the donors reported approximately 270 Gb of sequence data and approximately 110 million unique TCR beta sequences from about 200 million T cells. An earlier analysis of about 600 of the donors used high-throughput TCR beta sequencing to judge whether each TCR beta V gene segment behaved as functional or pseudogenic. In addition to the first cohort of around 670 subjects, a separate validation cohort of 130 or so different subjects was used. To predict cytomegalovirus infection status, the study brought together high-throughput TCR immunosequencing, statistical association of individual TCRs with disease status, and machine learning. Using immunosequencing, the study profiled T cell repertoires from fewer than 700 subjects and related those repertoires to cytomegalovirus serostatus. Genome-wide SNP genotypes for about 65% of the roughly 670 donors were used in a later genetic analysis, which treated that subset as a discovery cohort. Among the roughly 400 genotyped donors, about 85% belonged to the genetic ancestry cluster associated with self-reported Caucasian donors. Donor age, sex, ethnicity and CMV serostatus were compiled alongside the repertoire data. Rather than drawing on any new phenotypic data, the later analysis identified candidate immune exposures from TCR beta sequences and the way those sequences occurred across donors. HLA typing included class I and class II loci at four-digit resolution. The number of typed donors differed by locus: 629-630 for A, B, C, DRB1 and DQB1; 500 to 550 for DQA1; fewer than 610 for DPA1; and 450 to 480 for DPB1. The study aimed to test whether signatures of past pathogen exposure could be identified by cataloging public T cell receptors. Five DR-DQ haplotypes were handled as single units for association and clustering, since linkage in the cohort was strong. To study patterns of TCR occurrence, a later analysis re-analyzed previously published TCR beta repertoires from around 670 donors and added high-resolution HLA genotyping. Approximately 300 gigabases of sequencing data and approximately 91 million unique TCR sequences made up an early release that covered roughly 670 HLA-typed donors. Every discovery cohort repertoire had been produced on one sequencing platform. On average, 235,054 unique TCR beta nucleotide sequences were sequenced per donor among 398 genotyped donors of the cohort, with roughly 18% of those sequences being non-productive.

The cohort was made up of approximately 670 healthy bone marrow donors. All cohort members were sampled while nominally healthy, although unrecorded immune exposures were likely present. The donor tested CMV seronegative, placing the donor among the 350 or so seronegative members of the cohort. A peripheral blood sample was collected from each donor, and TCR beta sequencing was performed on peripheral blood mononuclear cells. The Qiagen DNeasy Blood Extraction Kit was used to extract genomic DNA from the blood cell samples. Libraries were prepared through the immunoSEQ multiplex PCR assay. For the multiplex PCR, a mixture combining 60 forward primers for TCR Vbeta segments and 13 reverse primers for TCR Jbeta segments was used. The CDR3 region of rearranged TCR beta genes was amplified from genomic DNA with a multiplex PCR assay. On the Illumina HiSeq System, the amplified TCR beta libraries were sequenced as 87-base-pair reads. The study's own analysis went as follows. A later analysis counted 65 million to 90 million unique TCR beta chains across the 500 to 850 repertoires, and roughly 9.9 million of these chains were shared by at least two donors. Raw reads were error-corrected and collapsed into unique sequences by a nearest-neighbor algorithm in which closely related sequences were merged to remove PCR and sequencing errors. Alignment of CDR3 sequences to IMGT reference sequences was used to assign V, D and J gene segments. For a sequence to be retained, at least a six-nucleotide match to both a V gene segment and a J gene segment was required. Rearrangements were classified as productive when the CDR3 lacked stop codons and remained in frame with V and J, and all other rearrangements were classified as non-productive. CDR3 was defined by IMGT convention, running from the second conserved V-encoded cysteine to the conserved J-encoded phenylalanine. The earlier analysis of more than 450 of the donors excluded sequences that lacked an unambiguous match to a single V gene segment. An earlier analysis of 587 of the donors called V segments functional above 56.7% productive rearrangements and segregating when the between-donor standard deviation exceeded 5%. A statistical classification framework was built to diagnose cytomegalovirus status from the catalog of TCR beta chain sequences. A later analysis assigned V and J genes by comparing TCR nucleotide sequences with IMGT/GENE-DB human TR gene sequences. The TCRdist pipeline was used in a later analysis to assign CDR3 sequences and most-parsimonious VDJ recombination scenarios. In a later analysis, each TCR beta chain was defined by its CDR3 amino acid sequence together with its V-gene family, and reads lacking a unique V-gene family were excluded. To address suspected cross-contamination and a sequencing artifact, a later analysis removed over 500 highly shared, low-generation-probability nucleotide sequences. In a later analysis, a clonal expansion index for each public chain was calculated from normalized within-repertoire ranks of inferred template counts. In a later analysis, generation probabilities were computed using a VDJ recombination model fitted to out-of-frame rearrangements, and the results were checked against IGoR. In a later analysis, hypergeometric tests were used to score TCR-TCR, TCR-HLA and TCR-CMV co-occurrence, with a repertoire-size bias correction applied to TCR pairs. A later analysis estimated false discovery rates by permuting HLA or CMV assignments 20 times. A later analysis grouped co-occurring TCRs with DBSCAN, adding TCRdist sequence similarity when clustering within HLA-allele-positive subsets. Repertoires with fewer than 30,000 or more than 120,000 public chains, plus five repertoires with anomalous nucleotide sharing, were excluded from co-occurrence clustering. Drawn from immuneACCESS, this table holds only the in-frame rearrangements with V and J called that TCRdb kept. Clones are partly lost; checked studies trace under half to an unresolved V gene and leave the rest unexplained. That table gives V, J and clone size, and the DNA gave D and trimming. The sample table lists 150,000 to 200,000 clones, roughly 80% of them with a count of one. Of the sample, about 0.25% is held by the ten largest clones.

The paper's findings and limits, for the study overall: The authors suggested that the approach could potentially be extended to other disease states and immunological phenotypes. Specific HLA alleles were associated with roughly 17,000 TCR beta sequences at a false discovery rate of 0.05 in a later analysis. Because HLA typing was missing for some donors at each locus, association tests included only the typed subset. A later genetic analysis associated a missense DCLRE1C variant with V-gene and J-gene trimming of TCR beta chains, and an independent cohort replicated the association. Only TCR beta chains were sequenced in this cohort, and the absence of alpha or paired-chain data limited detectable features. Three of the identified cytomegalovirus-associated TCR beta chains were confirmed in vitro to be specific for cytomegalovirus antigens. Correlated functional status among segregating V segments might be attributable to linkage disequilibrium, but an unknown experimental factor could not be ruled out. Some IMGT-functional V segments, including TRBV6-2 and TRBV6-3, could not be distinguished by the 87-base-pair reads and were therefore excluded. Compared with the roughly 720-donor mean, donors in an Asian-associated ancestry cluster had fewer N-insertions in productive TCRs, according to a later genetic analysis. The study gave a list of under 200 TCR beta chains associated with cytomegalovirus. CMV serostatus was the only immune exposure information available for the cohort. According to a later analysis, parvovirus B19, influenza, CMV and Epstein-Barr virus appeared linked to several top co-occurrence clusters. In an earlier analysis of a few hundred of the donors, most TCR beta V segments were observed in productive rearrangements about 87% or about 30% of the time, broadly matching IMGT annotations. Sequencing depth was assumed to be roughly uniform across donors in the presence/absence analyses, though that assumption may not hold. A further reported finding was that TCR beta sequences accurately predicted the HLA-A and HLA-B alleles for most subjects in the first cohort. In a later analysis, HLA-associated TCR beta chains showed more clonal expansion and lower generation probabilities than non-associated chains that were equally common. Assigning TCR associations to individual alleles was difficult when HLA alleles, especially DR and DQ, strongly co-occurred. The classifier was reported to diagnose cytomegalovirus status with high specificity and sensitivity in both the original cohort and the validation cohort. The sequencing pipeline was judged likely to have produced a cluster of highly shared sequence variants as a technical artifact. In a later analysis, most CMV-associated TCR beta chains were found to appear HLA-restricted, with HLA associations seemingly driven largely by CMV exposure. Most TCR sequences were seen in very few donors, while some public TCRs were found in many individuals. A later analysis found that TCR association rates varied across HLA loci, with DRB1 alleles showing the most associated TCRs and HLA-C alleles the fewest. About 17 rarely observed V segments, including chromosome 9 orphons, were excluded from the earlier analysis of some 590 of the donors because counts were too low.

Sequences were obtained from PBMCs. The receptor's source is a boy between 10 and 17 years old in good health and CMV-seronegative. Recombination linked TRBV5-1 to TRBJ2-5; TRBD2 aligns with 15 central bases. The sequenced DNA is TGCGCCAGCAGTTCCGGGACTAGCGGGAGGACCCAAGAGACCCAGTACTTC. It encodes CASSSGTSGRTQETQYF.